This TCR beta chain was documented in a study of blood T cells in healthy people across ages. Alongside a J-beta primer mix, a sample-barcoded 5' primer served in a second PCR lasting about 7 to 11 cycles. TCRdb used MiXCR to reprocess the 5' RACE reads, holding one entry per CDR3 protein. Among 1.5 million to 2 million distinct CDR3 sequences listed, around 40% were seen once. The CDR3 is 15 amino acids. V gave up 6 bases and J gave up 4 bases, with 17 bases separating them. From germline, CDR1 is MNHEY and CDR2 SVGAGI. The sequenced sample consisted of blood. The chain is built from TRBV6-5 and TRBJ2-3; a weak D match, TRBD1 (6 bases). This clonotype originated in a human donor in good health. The CDR3 region has the DNA TGTGCCAGCAGCCTACAGGGCATGGTTGCAGATACGCAGTATTTT. Translated, it gives CASSLQGMVADTQYF.